The clone carrying this T cell receptor (beta chain) appeared once. As yet, its antigen is unknown. This sample is part of a study of OX40 agonist ivuxolimab in advanced cancers. The wider study: People who had prior anti-PD-1, anti-PD-L1 or anti-CTLA-4 therapy could take part, and 40% had some. Study-wide points: Expanded clones were, on average, more numerous among CD8+ T cells than CD4+.

This CDR3 contains 14 residues. The ends were cut back, 1 base at V and 4 bases at J, with 11 bases in the middle. The germline gives CDR1 SGHDT, CDR2 YYEEEE. Clones were read by immunoSEQ multiplex PCR, and TCRdb kept only the in-frame ones, dropping some. The table shows some 25,000 clones, with approximately 83% occurring only once. This clonotype was obtained from an adult with an advanced solid tumor such as melanoma, head and neck, liver or kidney cancer. The sample was CD4+ or CD8+ T cells sorted from blood, taken in a trial of the OX40 agonist ivuxolimab. The V gene is TRBV5-6, the J gene TRBJ1-2; D is unclear. The CDR3 sequence: CASSLRRTSYGYTF. CDR3 coding DNA: TGTGCCAGCAGCTTGAGGAGGACTAGCTATGGCTACACCTTC.